The TCR beta chain described here comes from a study of T cells in tumors after PD-1 blockade. This CDR3 contains 15 residues. Germline V gene data show CDR1 as MNHEY and CDR2 as SVGAGI. Trimming removed 0 bases at V and 1 base at J, with 10 bases between. TCRdb's copy holds only in-frame clones and misses some; the assay was immunoSEQ multiplex PCR. The sample has about 13,000 clones, around 60% seen once. The sequencing used tumor tissue, collected before anti-PD-1 treatment. The V gene is TRBV6-5, the J gene TRBJ2-7; D might be TRBD2 (6 bases). The TCR was taken from a human donor with cutaneous squamous cell carcinoma. CDR3 sequence (DNA): TGTGCCAGCAGTTACTCACGGGAGAAATCCTACGAGCAGTACTTC. Amino acids: CASSYSREKSYEQYF.